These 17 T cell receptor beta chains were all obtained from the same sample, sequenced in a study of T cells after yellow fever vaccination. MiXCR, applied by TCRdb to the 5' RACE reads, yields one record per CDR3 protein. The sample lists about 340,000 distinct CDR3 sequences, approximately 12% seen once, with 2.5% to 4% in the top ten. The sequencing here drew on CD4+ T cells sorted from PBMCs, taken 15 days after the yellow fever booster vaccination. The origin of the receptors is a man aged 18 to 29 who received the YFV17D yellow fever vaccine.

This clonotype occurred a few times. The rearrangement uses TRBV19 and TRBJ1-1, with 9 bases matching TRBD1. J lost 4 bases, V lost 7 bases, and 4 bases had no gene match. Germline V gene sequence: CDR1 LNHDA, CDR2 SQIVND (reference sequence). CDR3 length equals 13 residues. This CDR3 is CASITTGGTEAFF. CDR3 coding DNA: TGTGCCAGTATCACGACAGGGGGCACTGAAGCTTTCTTT.

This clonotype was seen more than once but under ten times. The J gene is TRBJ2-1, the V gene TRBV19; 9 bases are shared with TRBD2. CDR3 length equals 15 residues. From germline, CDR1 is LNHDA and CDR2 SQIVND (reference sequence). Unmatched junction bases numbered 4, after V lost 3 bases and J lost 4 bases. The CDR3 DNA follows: TGTGCCAGTAGTATTCCCAGCGGGGGGTACAATGAGCAGTTCTTC. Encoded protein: CASSIPSGGYNEQFF.

The CDR3 protein is CASSALGSSYEQYF. DNA for the CDR3: TGTGCCAGCAGCGCCCTGGGGTCGTCCTACGAGCAGTACTTC. This chain uses TRBV9 with TRBJ2-7; D not resolved. V was clipped by 3 bases and J by 1 base, with 11 bases between them. Per germline, CDR1 SGDLS and CDR2 YYNGEE. The CDR3 consists of 14 residues. The variable domain in full, with the rest retrieved from reference TRBV9 and TRBJ2-7, is DSGVTQTPKHLITATGQRVTLRCSPRSGDLSVYWYQQSLDQGLQFLIQYYNGEERAKGNILERFSAQQFPDLHSELNLSSLELGDSALYFCASSALGSSYEQYFGPGTRLTVT.

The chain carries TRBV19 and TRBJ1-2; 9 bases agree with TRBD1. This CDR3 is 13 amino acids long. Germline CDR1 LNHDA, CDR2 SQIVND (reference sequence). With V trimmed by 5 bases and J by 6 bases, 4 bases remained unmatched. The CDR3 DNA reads TGTGCCAGTAGTGTACAGGGGGCGGATGGCTACACCTTC. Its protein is CASSVQGADGYTF.

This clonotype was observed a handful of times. CDR3 nucleotides: TGCAGCGTTGAGGGGGGGACAGGGTGGATACTTCCCCGTGTTCGGAACACCGGGGAGCTGTTTTTT. It encodes CSVEGGTGWILPRVRNTGELFF. This chain joins TRBV29-1 and TRBJ2-2; TRBD1 aligns across 9 bases. The V gene's germline CDR1 is SQVTM and CDR2 ANQGSEA. This CDR3 has 22 residues. Trimming cost V 3 bases and J 1 base; bases outside gene matches: 24.

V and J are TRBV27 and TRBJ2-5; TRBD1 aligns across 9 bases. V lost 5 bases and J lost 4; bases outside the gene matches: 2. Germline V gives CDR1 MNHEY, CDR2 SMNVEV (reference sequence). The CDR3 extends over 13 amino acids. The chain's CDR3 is CASSGTGTETQYF. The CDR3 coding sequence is TGTGCCAGCAGTGGGACAGGGACAGAGACCCAGTACTTC.

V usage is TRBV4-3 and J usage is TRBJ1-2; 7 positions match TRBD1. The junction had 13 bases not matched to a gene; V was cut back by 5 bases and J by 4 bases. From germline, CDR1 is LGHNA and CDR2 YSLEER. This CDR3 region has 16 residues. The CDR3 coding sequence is TGCGCCAGCAGCGTGAATAGCGGGCGGACAGGCTATGGCTACACCTTC. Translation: CASSVNSGRTGYGYTF.

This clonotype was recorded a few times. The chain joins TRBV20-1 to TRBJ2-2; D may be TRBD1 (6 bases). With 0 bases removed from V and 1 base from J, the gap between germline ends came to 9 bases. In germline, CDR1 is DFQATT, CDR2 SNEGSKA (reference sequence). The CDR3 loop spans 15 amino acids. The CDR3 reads CSAREGAGNTGELFF. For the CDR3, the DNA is TGCAGTGCTAGAGAGGGGGCCGGGAACACCGGGGAGCTGTTTTTT.

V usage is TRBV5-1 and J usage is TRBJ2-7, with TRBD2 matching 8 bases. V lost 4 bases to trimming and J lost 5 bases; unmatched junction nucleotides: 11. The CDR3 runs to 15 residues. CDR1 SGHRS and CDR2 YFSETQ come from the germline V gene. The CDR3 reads CASSAIAGGVNEQYF. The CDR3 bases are TGCGCCAGCAGCGCCATCGCGGGGGGTGTCAACGAGCAGTACTTC.

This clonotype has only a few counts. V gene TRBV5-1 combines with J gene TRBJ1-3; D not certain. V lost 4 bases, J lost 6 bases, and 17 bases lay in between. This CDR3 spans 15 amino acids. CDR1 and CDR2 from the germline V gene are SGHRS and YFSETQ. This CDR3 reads CASSPTAGEENTIYF. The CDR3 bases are TGCGCCAGCAGCCCCACGGCGGGAGAAGAAAACACCATATATTTT.

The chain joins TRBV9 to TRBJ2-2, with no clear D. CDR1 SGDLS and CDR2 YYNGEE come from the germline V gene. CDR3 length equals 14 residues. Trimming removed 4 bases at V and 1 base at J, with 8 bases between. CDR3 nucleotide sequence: TGTGCCAGCAGCTCTCCATTGAACACCGGGGAGCTGTTTTTT. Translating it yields CASSSPLNTGELFF.

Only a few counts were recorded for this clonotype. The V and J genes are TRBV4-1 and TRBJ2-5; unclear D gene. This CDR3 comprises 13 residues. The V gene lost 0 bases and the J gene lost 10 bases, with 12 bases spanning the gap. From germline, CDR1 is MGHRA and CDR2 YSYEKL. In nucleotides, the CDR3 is TGCGCCAGCAGCCAAGATTCGAGTTGGAACCAGTACTTC. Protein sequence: CASSQDSSWNQYF.

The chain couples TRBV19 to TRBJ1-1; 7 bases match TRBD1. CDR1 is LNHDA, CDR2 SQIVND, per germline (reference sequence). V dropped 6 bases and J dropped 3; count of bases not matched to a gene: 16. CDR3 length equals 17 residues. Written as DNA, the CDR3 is TGTGCCAGTAGACCATACCACAGGGGTATCTTGCACACTGAAGCTTTCTTT. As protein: CASRPYHRGILHTEAFF.

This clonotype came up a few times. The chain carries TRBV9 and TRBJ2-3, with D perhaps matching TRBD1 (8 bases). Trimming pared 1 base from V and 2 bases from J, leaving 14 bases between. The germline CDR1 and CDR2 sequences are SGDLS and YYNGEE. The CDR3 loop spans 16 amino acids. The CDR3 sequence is CASSVWTGTNTDTQYF. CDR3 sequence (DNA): TGTGCCAGCAGCGTATGGACAGGGACTAACACAGATACGCAGTATTTT. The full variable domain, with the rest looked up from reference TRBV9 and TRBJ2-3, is DSGVTQTPKHLITATGQRVTLRCSPRSGDLSVYWYQQSLDQGLQFLIQYYNGEERAKGNILERFSAQQFPDLHSELNLSSLELGDSALYFCASSVWTGTNTDTQYFGPGTRLTVL.

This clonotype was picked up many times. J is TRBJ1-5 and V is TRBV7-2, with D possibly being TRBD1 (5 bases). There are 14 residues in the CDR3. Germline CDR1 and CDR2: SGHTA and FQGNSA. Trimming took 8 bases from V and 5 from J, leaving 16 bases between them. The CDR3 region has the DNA TGTGCCAGCGCCCCCCAGGGAACCCATCAGCCCCAGCATTTT. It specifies CASAPQGTHQPQHF.

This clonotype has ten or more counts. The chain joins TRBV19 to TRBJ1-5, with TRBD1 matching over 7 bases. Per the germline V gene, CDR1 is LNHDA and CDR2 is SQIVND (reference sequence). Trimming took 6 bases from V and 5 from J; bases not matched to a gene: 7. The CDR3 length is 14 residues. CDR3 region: CASRRTGGDQPQHF. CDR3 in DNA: TGTGCCAGTAGAAGGACAGGCGGCGATCAGCCCCAGCATTTT.

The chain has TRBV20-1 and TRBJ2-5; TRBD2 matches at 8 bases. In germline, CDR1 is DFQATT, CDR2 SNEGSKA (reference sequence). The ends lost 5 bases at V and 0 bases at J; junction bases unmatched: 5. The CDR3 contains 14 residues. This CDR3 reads CSALQGLDQETQYF. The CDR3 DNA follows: TGCAGTGCTCTGCAGGGACTAGACCAAGAGACCCAGTACTTC.